These T cell receptor beta chains were read from a single sample in a study of shared clonotypes between healthy human individuals. Profiling relied on immunoSEQ multiplex PCR, and the TCRdb table lists in-frame clones only, not all of them. The sample has 2 million to 2.5 million clones; roughly 93% are singletons. The source material was naive CD4+ T cells from PBMCs. The receptors come from a man between 18 and 29 years old in good health. Some clones in this sample may be carry-over from other donors' samples. Both conserved end residues are part of each CDR3. Fields, in order: V gene, J gene, CDR3 length, D gene, clone size, CDR3 DNA, CDR3 protein. The D gene is left open where the match is weak. The listing skips clone size in some rows; elsewhere it reads once, few, many or a size class.

TRBV4-2	TRBJ2-2	17	-	-	TGTGCCAGCAGCCAAGACAAAGGAATTGGGCCTTCCGGGGAGCTGTTTTTT	CASSQDKGIGPSGELFF
TRBV18	TRBJ1-5	15	TRBD1	-	TGTGCCAGCTCACGTTCCCGGGACAGGGATCAGCCCCAGCATTTT	CASSRSRDRDQPQHF
TRBV5-1	TRBJ2-5	15	TRBD1	-	TGCGCCAGCAGCTTGGGCGACAGGGGGCTAGAGACCCAGTACTTC	CASSLGDRGLETQYF
TRBV6-1	TRBJ1-2	14	-	once	TGTGCCAGCAGTGAAGCGGGGGGGTCCTATGGCTACACCTTC	CASSEAGGSYGYTF
TRBV7-9	TRBJ2-6	16	-	-	TGTGCCAGCAGCCCGCGACAGTCCTCTGGGGCCAACGTCCTGACTTTC	CASSPRQSSGANVLTF
TRBV18	TRBJ2-5	15	-	-	TGTGCCAGCTCACCACCAGGGGGGTCCCAAGAGACCCAGTACTTC	CASSPPGGSQETQYF
TRBV30	TRBJ2-1	15	TRBD2	once	TGTGCCTGGAGATCCTGGCTAGCGGCATACAATGAGCAGTTCTTC	CAWRSWLAAYNEQFF
TRBV5-1	TRBJ2-7	15	TRBD2	-	TGCGCCAGCAGCTTGGCGGGAGGGGGTTATTACGAGCAGTACTTC	CASSLAGGGYYEQYF
TRBV18	TRBJ2-1	15	-	-	TGTGCCAGCTCCTTATTGGGAAGCTCCTACAATGAGCAGTTCTTC	CASSLLGSSYNEQFF
TRBV7-2	TRBJ2-7	14	TRBD2	-	TGTGCCAGCAGCTTAGGACTAGCGGCCTACGAGCAGTACTTC	CASSLGLAAYEQYF